This T cell receptor (beta chain) was identified during a study of a mutant IDH1 vaccine in newly diagnosed glioma. Study overall: Treated patients comprised 62.5% males and about 40% females, mean age approximately 42 years.

About this clone: Its antigen is currently unknown.

Only in-frame clones appear in the TCRdb table, and some are missing; sequencing was by immunoSEQ multiplex PCR. The profile shows about 56,000 clones, less than 90% of them singletons. The junction had 9 bases not matched to a gene; V was cut back by 0 bases and J by 2 bases. The V gene's germline CDR1 is LNHNV and CDR2 YYDKDF (reference sequence). The CDR3 is 17 amino acids. Specified time point: week 47, end of study. Every vaccine dose comprised 300 ug of mutant IDH1 20-mer peptide plus topical imiquimod. The sequence was collected from a woman aged 45 to 65 with glioma. The sequencing here drew on PBMCs, taken from a glioma patient whose treatment included an IDH1 peptide vaccine. This chain links TRBV15 with TRBJ2-7, with 8 bases fitting TRBD1. The CDR3 here is CATSRDQGTGGTYEQYF. The DNA of the CDR3 is TGTGCCACCAGCAGAGATCAAGGGACAGGAGGCACCTACGAGCAGTACTTC.